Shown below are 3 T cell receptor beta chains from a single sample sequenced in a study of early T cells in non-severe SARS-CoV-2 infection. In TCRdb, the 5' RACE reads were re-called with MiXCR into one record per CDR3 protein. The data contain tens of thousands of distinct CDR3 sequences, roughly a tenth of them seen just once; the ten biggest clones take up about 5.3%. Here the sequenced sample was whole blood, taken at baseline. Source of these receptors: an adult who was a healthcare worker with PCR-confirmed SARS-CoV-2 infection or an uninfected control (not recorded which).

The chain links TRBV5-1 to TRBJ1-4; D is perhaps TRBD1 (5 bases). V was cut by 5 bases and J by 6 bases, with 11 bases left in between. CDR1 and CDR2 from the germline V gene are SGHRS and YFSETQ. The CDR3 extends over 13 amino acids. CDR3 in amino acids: CASRDRPDEKLFF. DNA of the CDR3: TGCGCCAGCAGAGACAGACCCGATGAAAAACTGTTTTTT.

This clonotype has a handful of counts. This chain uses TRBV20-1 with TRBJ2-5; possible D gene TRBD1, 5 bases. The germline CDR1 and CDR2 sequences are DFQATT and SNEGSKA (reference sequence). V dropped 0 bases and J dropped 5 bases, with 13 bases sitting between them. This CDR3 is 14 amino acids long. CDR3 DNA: TGCAGTGCTAGAGATCCAGGGTTTACGGAGACCCAGTACTTC. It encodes CSARDPGFTETQYF.

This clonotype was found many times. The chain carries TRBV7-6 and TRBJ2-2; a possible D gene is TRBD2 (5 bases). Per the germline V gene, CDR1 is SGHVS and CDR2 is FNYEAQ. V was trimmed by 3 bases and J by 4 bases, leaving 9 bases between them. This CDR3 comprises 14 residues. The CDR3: CASSFSGPTGELFF. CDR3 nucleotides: TGTGCCAGCAGCTTCAGCGGCCCCACCGGGGAGCTGTTTTTT.